This TCR beta chain was found in a study of vaccination effects on CD4 cells after COVID-19. With the ViraFEST assay, the study expanded antigen-specific CD4+ T cells using viral peptide pools, then sequenced them. Following culture for about 11 days, CD4+ T cells were isolated. The healthy vaccine recipients, who had no prior SARS-CoV-2 infection, showed negative nucleocapsid antibodies. Wells containing over 1.5 million PBMC each were cultured with approximately 9.7 IU/ml IL-2 and 10 ug/ml peptides. On day 3 and again on day 7, half the medium was replaced with IL-2 medium. The CDR3 is 14 residues long. From germline, CDR1 is LNHDA and CDR2 SQIVND (reference sequence). Trimming stripped 6 bases from V and 2 bases from J, with 8 bases between. As for this clone: Its matching antigen is unknown.

Study-wide points: Nearly all vaccine-induced clones in healthy recipients recognized only SARS-CoV-2.

The method was immunoSEQ multiplex PCR; TCRdb's version includes in-frame clones alone and lacks a portion of them. The table lists some 52,000 clones, more than 70% of them singletons. The chain employs TRBV19 and TRBJ2-6, with D maybe TRBD1 (6 bases). The receptor was isolated from a human donor who received a COVID-19 vaccine. The specimen was CD4+ T cells from PBMCs cultured with HCoV-OC43 spike peptides, collected before COVID-19 vaccination. The subset: HCoV-OC43 spike overlapping peptide pool stimulation. This chain's CDR3 is CASRNRAGANVLTF. As DNA, the CDR3 is TGTGCCAGTAGAAACAGGGCTGGGGCCAACGTCCTGACTTTC.